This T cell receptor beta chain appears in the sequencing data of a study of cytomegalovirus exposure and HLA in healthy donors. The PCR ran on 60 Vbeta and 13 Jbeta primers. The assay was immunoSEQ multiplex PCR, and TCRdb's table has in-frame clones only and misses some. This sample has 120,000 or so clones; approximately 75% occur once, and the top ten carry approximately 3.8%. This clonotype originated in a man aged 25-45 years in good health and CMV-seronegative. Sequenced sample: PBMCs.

This CDR3 is CASSFSRGTEAFF. The CDR3 DNA reads TGTGCCAGCAGTTTTTCAAGGGGCACTGAAGCTTTCTTT. This rearrangement joins TRBV27 to TRBJ1-1; D possibly corresponds to TRBD1 (5 bases). The germline CDR1 and CDR2 sequences are MNHEY and SMNVEV (reference sequence). The length of the CDR3 is 13 residues. Deletions cut 3 bases from V and 4 bases from J, with 9 bases between.